This T cell receptor beta chain derives from a study of patients and donors after allogeneic stem cell transplantation (dated by TCRdb to 2018 to 2021). Worth noting for this clonotype: Its antigen is unknown. Per-nucleotide qualities are absent, and no much larger clonotype sits a single base away.

The protocol used for the library was RT-PCR. These reads were obtained on a NextSeq 550. The raw public data were reprocessed by TCRdb itself: fastp quality trimming at Q25, MiXCR clonotype calling, in-frame beta chains only. Rows with a matching CDR3 protein are joined into one entry that keeps the most common DNA and genes. In this sample the table shows approximately 430,000 distinct CDR3 sequences, more than 15% of which occur a single time. The leading ten clones occupy around 7.2% of the sample. The CDR3 sequence holds 15 residues, the cysteine and phenylalanine included. Left in the record is the CDR3 DNA by itself, 45 bases read in frame from the first base. The germline V gene (reference sequence) provides CDR1 SEHNR and CDR2 FQNEAQ. V lost 1 base and J lost 8 bases; the stretch between them is 15 bases long.

This receptor was identified in a human donor who was either an allogeneic HSCT recipient or a stem cell or donor lymphocyte infusion donor (not recorded which). It is not recorded whose cells these are; they may come from a transplant donor. The sequenced sample consisted of blood, either unsorted or a sorted T cell fraction (not recorded which). The V gene is TRBV7-9 and the J gene is TRBJ2-1; perhaps TRBD2 is the D gene, with 5 bases matching. The DNA sequence follows: TGTGCCAGCAGCTTAGGAGGGCGGGCTGGCGATGAGCAGTTCTTC. Its coded protein is CASSLGGRAGDEQFF.